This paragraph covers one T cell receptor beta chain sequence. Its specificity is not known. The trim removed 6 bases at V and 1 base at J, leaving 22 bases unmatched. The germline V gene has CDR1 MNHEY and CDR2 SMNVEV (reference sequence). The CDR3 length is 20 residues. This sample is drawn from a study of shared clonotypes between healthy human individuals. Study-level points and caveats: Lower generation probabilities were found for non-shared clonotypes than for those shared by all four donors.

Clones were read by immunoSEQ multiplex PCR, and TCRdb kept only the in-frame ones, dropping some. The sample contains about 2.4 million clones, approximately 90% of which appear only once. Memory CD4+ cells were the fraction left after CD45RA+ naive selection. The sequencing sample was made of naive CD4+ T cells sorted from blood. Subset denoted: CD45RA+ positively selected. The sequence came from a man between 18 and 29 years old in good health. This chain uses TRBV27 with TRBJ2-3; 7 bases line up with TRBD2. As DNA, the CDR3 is TGTGCCAGCAGACCAGCCGGGACCCCACCCATCCGGGGGGGCACAGATACGCAGTATTTT. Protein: CASRPAGTPPIRGGTDTQYF.